This T cell receptor beta chain was retrieved from a study of beta chain features in type 1 diabetes. Concerning this clone itself: The antigen remains unidentified.

Findings and caveats of the study: When Type 1 diabetes patients were examined, their TCRB CDR3s proved moderately but significantly shorter in all four CD4+ subsets.

V was cut by 9 bases and J by 0 bases, with 18 bases left in between. This CDR3 has 17 residues. Investigators reverse transcribed all isolated RNA, so they sequenced expressed TCRB transcripts. Profiling relied on immunoSEQ multiplex PCR, and the TCRdb table lists in-frame clones only, not all of them. The table shows hundreds of thousands of clones, with about an eighth occurring only once. Sequenced input: naive CD4+ T cells from blood. This chain uses TRBV23-1 with TRBJ1-6; the D is unclear. TRBV23-1 is recorded as an ORF, its role being uncertain. This TCR was sampled from a woman aged 18-29 years in good health. CDR3 sequence reads: CARGPPTNSSYNSPLHF. Written as DNA, the CDR3 is TGCGCCAGGGGTCCCCCGACTAATAGCTCCTATAATTCACCCCTCCACTTT.